This record concerns one T cell receptor beta chain sequence. Its target is unknown. The source of the sample is a study of graft-versus-host responses after intestinal transplantation. Study-level information: Isolated intestinal, liver-intestinal, or multivisceral transplants were what recipients had. All recipients got anti-thymocyte globulin induction, then tacrolimus and steroids for around three years.

Study outcomes and limitations: The recipient marrow held GvH clones, and some of them showed up first in ileum or blood. Early post-transplant HvG declines showed an association with peak circulating GvH clone levels.

The germline gives CDR1 MNHEY, CDR2 SVGAGI. V dropped 8 bases and J dropped 0 bases, with 13 bases sitting between them. The CDR3 has 14 amino acids. Sequencing was performed with immunoSEQ multiplex PCR; in TCRdb, only in-frame clones are kept and a portion is missing. Of about 12,000 clones in the sample, around 82% were seen once. The receptor was derived from a human patient who received an intestinal transplant, so some T cells may come from the graft donor. The chain joins TRBV6-5 to TRBJ2-5; D call uncertain. The sample in question was PBMCs, obtained roughly 130 days after transplant. The CDR3 is CASSWTAYQETQYF. The CDR3 nucleotides read TGTGCCAGCTCGTGGACCGCCTACCAAGAGACCCAGTACTTC.